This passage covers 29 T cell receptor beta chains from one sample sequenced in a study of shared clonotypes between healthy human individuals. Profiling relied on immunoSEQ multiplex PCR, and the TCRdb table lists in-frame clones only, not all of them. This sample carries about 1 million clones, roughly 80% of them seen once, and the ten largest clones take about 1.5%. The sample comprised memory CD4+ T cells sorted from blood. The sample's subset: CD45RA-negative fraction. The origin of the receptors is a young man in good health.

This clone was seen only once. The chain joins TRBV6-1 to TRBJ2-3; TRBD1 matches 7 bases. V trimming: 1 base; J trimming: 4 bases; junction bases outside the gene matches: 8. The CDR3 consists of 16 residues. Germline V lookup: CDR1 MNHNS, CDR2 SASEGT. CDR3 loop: CASSEVRQGTADTQYF. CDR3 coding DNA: TGTGCCAGCAGTGAAGTAAGACAGGGCACTGCAGATACGCAGTATTTT.

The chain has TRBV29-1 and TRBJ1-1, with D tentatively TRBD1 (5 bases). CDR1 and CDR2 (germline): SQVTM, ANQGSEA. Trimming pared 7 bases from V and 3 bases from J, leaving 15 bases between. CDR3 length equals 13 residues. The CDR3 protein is CSAGGPWDTEAFF. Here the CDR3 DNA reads TGCAGCGCCGGGGGTCCATGGGACACTGAAGCTTTCTTT.

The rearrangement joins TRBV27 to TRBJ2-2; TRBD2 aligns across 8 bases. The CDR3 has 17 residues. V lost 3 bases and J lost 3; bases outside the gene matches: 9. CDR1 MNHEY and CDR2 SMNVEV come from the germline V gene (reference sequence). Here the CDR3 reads CASSFIPGTRDTGELFF. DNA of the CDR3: TGTGCCAGCAGTTTCATACCCGGGACTAGGGACACCGGGGAGCTGTTTTTT.

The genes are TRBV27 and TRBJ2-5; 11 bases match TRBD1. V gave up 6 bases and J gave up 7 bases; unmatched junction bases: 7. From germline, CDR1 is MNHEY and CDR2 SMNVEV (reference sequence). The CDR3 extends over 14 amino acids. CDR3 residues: CASSLLGQGGTQYF. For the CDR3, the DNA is TGTGCCAGCAGCCTGTTGGGACAGGGGGGGACCCAGTACTTC.

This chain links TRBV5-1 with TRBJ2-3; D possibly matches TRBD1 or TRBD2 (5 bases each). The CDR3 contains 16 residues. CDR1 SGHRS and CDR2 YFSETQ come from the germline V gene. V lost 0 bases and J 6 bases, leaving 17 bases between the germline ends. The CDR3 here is CASSLGGASSSDTQYF. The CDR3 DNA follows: TGCGCCAGCAGCTTGGGAGGGGCGTCATCGTCCGATACGCAGTATTTT.

The CDR3, as DNA: TGTGCCAGTAGTACTCCCCCGGGGACTACCAGCTACGAGCAGTACTTC. It translates to CASSTPPGTTSYEQYF. The chain uses TRBV19 and TRBJ2-7; 7 bases match TRBD2. The V gene's germline CDR1 is LNHDA and CDR2 SQIVND (reference sequence). V trimming: 4 bases; J trimming: 3 bases; junction bases outside the gene matches: 12. The CDR3 sequence is 16 residues long.

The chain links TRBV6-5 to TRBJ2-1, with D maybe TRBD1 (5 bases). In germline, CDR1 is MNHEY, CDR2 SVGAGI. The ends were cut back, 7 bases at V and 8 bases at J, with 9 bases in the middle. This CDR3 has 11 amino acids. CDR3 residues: CASTLGDEQFF. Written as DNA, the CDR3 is TGTGCCAGCACCCTAGGGGATGAGCAGTTCTTC.

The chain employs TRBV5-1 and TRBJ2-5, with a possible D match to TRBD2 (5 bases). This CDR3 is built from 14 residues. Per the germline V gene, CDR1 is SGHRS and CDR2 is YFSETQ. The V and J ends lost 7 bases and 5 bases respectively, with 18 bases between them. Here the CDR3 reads CASGVGSGRETQYF. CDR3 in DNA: TGCGCCAGCGGAGTGGGGAGCGGACGGGAGACCCAGTACTTC.

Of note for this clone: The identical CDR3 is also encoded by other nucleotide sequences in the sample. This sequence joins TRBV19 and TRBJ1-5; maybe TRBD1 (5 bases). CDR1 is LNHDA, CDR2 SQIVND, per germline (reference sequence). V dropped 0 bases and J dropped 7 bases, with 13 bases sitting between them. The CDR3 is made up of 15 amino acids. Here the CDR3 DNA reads TGTGCCAGTAGTATAGACGGGGGAAGGGGACAGCCCCAGCATTTT. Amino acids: CASSIDGGRGQPQHF.

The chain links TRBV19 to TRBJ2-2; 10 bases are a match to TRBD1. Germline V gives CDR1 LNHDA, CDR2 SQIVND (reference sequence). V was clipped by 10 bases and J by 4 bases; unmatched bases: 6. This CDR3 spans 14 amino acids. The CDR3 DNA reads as TGTGCCACAGCCGGGACAGGGGCCACCGGGGAGCTGTTTTTT. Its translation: CATAGTGATGELFF.

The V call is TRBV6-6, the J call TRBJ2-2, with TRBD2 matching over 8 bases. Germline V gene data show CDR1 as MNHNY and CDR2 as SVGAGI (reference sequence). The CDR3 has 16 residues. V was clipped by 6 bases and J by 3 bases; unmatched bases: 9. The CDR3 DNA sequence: TGTGCCAGCAGGGTTCCGGGACTAGGGTACACCGGGGAGCTGTTTTTT. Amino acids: CASRVPGLGYTGELFF.

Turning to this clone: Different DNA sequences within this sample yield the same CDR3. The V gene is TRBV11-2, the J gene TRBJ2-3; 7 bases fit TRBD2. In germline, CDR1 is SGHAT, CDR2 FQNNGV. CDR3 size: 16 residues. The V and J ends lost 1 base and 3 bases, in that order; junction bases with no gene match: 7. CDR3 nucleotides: TGTGCCAGCAGCTTAGGACGGGGCGGGGGTACAGATACGCAGTATTTT. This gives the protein CASSLGRGGGTDTQYF.

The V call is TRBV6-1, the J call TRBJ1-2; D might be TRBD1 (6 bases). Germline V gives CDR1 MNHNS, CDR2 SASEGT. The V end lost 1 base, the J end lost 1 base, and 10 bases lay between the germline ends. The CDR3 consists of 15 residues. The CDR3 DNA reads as TGTGCCAGCAGTGAAGGGGGAGGGGGTAACTATGGCTACACCTTC. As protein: CASSEGGGGNYGYTF.

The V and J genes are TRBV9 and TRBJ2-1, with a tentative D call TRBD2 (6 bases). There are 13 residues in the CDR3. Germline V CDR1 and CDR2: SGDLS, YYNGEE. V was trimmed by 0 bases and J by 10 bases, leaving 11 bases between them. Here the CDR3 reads CASSVETRGEQFF. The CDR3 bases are TGTGCCAGCAGCGTAGAGACTAGGGGCGAGCAGTTCTTC. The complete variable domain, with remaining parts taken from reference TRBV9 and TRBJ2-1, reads DSGVTQTPKHLITATGQRVTLRCSPRSGDLSVYWYQQSLDQGLQFLIQYYNGEERAKGNILERFSAQQFPDLHSELNLSSLELGDSALYFCASSVETRGEQFFGPGTRLTVL.

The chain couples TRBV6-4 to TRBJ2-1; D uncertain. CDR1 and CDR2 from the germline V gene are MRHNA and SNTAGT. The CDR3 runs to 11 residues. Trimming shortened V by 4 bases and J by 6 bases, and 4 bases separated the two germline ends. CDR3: CASSASNEQFF. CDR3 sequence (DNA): TGTGCCAGCAGTGCCTCCAATGAGCAGTTCTTC.

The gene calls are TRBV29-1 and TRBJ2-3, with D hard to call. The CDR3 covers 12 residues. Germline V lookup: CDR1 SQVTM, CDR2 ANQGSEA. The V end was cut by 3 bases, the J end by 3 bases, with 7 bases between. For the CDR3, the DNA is TGCAGCGTTGATATAGGGACAGATACGCAGTATTTT. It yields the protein CSVDIGTDTQYF.

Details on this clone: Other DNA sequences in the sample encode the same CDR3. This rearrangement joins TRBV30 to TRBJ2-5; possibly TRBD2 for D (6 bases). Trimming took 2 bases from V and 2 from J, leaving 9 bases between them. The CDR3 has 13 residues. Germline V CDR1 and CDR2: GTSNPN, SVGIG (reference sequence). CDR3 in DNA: TGTGCCTGGAGTCTGGGGGGACAAGAGACCCAGTACTTC. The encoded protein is CAWSLGGQETQYF.

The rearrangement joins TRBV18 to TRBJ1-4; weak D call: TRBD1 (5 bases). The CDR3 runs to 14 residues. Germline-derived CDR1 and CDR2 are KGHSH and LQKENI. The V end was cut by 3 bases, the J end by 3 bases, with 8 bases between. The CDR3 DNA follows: TGTGCCAGCTCACCGGGGGTGGCTAATGAAAAACTGTTTTTT. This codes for CASSPGVANEKLFF. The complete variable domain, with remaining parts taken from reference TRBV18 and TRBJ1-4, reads NAGVMQNPRHLVRRRGQEARLRCSPMKGHSHVYWYRQLPEEGLKFMVYLQKENIIDESGMPKERFSAEFPKEGPSILRIQQVVRGDSAAYFCASSPGVANEKLFFGSGTQLSVL.

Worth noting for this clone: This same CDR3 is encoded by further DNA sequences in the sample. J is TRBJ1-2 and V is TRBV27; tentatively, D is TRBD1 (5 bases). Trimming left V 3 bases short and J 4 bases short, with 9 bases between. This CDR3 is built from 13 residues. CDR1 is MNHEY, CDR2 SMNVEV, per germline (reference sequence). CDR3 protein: CASSFRGGYGYTF. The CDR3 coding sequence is TGTGCCAGCAGTTTTAGGGGTGGCTATGGCTACACCTTC.

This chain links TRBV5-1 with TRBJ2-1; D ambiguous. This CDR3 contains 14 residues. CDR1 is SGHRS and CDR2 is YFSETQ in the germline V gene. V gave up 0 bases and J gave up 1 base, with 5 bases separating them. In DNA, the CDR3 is TGCGCCAGCAGCTTGGTTCCGTCCTACAATGAGCAGTTCTTC. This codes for CASSLVPSYNEQFF. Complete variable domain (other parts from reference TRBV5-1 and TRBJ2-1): KAGVTQTPRYLIKTRGQQVTLSCSPISGHRSVSWYQQTPGQGLQFLFEYFSETQRNKGNFPGRFSGRQFSNSRSEMNVSTLELGDSALYLCASSLVPSYNEQFFGPGTRLTVL.

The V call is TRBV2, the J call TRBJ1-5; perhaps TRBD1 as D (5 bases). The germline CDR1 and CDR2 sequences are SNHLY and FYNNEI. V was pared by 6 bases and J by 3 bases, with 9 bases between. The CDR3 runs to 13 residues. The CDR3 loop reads CASRQDINQPQHF. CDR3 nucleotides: TGTGCCAGCAGACAGGATATCAATCAGCCCCAGCATTTT.

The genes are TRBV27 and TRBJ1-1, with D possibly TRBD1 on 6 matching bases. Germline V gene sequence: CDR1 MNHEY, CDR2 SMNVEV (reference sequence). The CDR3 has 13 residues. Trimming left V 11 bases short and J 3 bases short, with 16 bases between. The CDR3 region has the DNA TGTGCCCGACGAGCCAGGGGTGACACTGAAGCTTTCTTT. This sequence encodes CARRARGDTEAFF.

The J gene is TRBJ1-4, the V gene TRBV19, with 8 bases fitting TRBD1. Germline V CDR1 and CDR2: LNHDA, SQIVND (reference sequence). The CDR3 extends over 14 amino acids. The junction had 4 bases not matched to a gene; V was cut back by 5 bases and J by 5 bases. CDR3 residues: CASSGQGRNEKLFF. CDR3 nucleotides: TGTGCCAGTAGTGGACAGGGAAGGAATGAAAAACTGTTTTTT.

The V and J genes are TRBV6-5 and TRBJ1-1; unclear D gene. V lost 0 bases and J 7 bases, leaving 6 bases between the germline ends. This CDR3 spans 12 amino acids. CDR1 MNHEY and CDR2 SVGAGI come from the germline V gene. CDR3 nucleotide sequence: TGTGCCAGCAGTTACTCCAAGAGTGAAGCTTTCTTT. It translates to CASSYSKSEAFF.

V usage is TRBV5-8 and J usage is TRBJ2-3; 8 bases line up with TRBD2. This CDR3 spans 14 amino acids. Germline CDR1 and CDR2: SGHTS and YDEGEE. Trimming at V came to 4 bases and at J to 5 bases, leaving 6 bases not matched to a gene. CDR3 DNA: TGTGCCAGCAGCCGAGCGGGAGCGGGAGATACGCAGTATTTT. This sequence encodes CASSRAGAGDTQYF.

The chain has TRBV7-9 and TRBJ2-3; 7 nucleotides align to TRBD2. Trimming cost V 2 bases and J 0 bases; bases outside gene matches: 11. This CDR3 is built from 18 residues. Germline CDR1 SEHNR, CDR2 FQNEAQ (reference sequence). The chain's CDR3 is CASSLLRSGATSTDTQYF. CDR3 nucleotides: TGTGCCAGCAGCTTACTTCGCAGCGGGGCCACTAGCACAGATACGCAGTATTTT. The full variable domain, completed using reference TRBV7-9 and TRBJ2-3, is DTGVSQNPRHKITKRGQNVTFRCDPISEHNRLYWYRQTLGQGPEFLTYFQNEAQLEKSRLLSDRFSAERPKGSFSTLEIQRTEQGDSAMYLCASSLLRSGATSTDTQYFGPGTRLTVL.

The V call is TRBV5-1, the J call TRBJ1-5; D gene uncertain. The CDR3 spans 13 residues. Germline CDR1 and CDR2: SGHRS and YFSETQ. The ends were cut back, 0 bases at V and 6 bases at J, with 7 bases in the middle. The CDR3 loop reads CASSLGYGQPQHF. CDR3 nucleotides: TGCGCCAGCAGCTTGGGGTATGGTCAGCCCCAGCATTTT.

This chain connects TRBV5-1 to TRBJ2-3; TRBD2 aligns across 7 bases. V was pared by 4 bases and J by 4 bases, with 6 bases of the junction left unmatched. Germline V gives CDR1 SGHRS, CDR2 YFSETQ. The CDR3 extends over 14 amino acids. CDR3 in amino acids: CASSTSAGADTQYF. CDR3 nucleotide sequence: TGCGCCAGCAGCACTTCTGCGGGAGCAGATACGCAGTATTTT.

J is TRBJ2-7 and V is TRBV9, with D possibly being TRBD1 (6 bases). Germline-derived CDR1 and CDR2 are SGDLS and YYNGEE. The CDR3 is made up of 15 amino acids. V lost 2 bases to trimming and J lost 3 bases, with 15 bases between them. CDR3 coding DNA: TGTGCCAGCAGCGTTCAACCGGGACAAATCTACGAGCAGTACTTC. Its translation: CASSVQPGQIYEQYF.